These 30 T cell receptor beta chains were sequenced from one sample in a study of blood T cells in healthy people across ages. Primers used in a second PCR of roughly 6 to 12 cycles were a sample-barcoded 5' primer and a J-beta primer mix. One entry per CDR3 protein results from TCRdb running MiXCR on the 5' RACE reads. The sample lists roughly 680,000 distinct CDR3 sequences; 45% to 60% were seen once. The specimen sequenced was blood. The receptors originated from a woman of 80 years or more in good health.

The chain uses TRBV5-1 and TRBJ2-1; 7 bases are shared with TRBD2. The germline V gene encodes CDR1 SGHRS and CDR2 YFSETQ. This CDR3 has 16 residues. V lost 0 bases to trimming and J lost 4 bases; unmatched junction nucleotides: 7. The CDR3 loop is CASSLVPSGRYNEQFF. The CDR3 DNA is TGCGCCAGCAGCTTGGTACCTAGCGGAAGGTACAATGAGCAGTTCTTC.

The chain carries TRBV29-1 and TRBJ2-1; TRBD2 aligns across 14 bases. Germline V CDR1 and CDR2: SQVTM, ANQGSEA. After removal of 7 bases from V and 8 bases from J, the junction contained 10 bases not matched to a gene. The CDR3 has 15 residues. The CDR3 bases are TGCAGCGGTGACGCAGGACTAGCGGGAGGCCATGAGCAGTTCTTC. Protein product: CSGDAGLAGGHEQFF.

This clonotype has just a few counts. CDR3 nucleotide sequence: TGTGCCAGCAGTTGCGGGGCGTACTACGAGCAGTACTTC. It yields the protein CASSCGAYYEQYF. The chain is built from TRBV28 and TRBJ2-7; possible D gene TRBD2, 6 bases. This CDR3 has 13 amino acids. Trimming took off 4 bases at V and 3 bases at J, with 10 bases between the two ends. Germline V gene data show CDR1 as MDHEN and CDR2 as SYDVKM.

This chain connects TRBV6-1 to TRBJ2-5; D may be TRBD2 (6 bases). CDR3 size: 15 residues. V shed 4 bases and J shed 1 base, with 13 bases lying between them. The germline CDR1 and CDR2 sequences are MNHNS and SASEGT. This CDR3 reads CASSARIAAQETQYF. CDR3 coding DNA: TGTGCCAGCAGTGCCCGGATAGCGGCCCAAGAGACCCAGTACTTC.

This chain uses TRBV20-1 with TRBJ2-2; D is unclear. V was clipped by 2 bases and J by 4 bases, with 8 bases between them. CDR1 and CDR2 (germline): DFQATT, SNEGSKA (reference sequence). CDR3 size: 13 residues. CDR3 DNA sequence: TGCAGTGCTAGACGGGTAGCCACCGGGGAGCTGTTTTTT. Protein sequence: CSARRVATGELFF.

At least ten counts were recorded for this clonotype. CDR3 in amino acids: CASASSGTTTQYF. The DNA of the CDR3 is TGTGCCAGCGCCTCTAGCGGTACTACGACGCAGTACTTC. V is TRBV7-9 and J is TRBJ2-7; 7 nucleotides match TRBD2. The CDR3 consists of 13 residues. Unmatched junction bases numbered 13, after V lost 8 bases and J lost 9 bases. Per germline, CDR1 SEHNR and CDR2 FQNEAQ (reference sequence).

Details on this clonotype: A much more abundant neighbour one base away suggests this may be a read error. The CDR3 coding sequence is TGTGCCAGCAGCGTAGATAGCGGGAGCGCCTACGAGCAGTACTTC. Amino acid sequence: CASSVDSGSAYEQYF. This sequence joins TRBV9 and TRBJ2-7; 9 bases agree with TRBD2. Germline trimming cut 0 bases from V and 2 bases from J; bases unmatched to any gene: 3. Germline lookup yields CDR1 SGDLS and CDR2 YYNGEE. The CDR3 consists of 15 residues.

CDR3: CASTTGPDTDTQYF. The DNA of the CDR3 is TGTGCCAGCACCACAGGTCCTGACACAGATACGCAGTATTTT. The V gene is TRBV6-5, the J gene TRBJ2-3; D is perhaps TRBD1 (5 bases). The CDR3 is 14 residues long. In germline, CDR1 is MNHEY, CDR2 SVGAGI. The germline V and J ends were trimmed by 7 bases and 2 bases, with 13 bases remaining between them.

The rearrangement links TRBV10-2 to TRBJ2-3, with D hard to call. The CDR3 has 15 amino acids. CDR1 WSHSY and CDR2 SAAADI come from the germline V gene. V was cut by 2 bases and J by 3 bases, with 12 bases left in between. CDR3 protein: CASSEEGTNTDTQYF. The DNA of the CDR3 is TGCGCCAGCAGTGAGGAAGGAACTAATACAGATACGCAGTATTTT.

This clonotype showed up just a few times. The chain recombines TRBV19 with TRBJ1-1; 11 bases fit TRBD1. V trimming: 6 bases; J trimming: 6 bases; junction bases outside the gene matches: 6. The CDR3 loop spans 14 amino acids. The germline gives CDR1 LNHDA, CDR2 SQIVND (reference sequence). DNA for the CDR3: TGTGCCAGTAGCCCCTCGGGACAGGGGGCTGAAGCTTTCTTT. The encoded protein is CASSPSGQGAEAFF. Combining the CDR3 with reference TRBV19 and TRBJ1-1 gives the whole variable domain DGGITQSPKYLFRKEGQNVTLSCEQNLNHDAMYWYRQDPGQGLRLIYYSQIVNDFQKGDIAEGYSVSREKKESFPLTVTSAQKNPTAFYLCASSPSGQGAEAFFGQGTRLTVV.

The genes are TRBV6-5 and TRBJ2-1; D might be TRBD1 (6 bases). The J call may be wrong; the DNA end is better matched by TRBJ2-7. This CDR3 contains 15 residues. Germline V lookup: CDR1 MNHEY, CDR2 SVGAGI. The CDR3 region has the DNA TGTGCCAGCAGTTTGTCAGGGGCCCTCTACAATGAGCAGTACTTC. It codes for CASSLSGALYNEQYF.

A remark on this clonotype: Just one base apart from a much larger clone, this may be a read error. The chain's CDR3 is CASTRGVLAINIQYF. Here the CDR3 DNA reads TGTGCCAGCACGCGGGGGGTCCTAGCCATAAACATTCAGTACTTC. The chain combines TRBV6-1 with TRBJ2-4, with 8 bases lining up with TRBD2. Germline V CDR1 and CDR2: MNHNS, SASEGT. The CDR3 extends over 15 amino acids.

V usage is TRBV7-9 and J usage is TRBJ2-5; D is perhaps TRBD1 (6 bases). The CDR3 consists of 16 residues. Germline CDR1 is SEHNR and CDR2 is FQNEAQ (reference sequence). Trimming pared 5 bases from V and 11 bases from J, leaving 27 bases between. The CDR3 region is CASSASPGERRNEQYF. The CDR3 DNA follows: TGTGCCAGCAGCGCATCCCCAGGGGAAAGAAGGAATGAGCAGTACTTC.

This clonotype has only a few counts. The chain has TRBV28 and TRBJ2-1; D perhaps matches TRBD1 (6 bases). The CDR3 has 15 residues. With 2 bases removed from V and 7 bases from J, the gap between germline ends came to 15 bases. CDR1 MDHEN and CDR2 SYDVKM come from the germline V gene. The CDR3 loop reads CASSLMGAGMNEQFF. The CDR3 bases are TGTGCCAGCAGTTTAATGGGGGCCGGTATGAATGAGCAGTTCTTC.

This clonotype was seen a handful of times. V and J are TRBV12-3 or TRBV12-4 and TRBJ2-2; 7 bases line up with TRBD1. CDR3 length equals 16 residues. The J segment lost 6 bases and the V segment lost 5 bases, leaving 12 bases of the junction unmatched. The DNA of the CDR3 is TGTGCCAGCAGTCCCCAGGGGGTAGTGGGACCCGGGGAGCTGTTTTTT. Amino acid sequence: CASSPQGVVGPGELFF.

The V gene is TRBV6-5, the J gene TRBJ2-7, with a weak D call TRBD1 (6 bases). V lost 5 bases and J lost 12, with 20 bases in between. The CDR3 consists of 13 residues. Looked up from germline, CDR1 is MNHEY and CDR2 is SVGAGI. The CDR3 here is CASSDGFQGIWYF. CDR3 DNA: TGTGCCAGCAGTGACGGGTTTCAGGGGATTTGGTACTTC.

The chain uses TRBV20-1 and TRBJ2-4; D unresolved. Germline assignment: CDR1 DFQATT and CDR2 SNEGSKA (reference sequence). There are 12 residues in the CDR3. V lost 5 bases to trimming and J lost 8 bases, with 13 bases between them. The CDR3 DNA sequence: TGCAGTGCTGAGGCCCCAAGCTACATTCAGTACTTC. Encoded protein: CSAEAPSYIQYF.

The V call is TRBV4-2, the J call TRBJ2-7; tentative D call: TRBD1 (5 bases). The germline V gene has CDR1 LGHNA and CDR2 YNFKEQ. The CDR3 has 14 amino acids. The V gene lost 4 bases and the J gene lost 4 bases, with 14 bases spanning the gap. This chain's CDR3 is CASSPKGLAYEQYF. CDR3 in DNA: TGTGCCAGCAGCCCGAAGGGGCTCGCGTACGAGCAGTACTTC.

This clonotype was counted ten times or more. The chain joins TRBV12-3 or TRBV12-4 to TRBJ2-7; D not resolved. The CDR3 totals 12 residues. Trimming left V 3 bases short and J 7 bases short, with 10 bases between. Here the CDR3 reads CASSFYHLEQYF. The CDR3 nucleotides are TGTGCCAGCAGTTTCTACCACCTAGAGCAGTACTTC.

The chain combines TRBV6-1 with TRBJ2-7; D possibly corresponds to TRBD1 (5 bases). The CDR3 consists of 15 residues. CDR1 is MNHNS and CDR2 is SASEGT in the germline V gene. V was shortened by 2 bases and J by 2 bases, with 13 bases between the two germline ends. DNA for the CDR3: TGTGCCAGCAGTGAAAGGGGCCTCAACCCCTACGAGCAGTACTTC. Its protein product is CASSERGLNPYEQYF.

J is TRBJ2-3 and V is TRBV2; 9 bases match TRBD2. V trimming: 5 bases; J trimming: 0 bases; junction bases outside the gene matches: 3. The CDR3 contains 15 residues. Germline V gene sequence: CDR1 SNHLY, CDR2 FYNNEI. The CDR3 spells CASSTSGRSTDTQYF. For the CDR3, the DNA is TGTGCCAGCAGTACTAGCGGGCGAAGCACAGATACGCAGTATTTT.

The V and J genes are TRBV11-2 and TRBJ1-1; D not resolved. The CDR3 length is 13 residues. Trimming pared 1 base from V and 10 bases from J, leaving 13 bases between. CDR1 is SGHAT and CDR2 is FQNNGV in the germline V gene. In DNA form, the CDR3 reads TGTGCCAGCAGCTTAGTTGGCGGTCAGAGAGCTTTCTTT. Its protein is CASSLVGGQRAFF.

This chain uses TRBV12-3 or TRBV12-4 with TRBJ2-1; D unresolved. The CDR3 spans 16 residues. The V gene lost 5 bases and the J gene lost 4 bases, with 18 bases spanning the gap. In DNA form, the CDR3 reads TGTGCCAGCAGTCAATCAAGTATGCTACTATACAATGAGCAGTTCTTC. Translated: CASSQSSMLLYNEQFF.

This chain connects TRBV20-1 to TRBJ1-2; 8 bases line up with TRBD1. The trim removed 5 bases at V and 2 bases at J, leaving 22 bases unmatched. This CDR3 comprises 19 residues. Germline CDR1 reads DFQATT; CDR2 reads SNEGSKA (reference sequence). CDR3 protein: CSAGRLQAPWTGRNYGYTF. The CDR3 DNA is TGCAGTGCTGGCCGCCTCCAGGCACCCTGGACAGGGCGGAACTATGGCTACACCTTC.

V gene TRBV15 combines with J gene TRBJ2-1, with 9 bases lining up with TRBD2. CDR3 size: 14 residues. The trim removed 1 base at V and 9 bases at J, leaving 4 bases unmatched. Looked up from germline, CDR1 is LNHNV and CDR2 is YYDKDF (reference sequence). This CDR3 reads CATSRGGRAFEQFF. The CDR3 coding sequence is TGTGCCACCAGCAGAGGCGGGAGGGCCTTTGAGCAGTTCTTC. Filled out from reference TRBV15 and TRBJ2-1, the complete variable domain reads DAMVIQNPRYQVTQFGKPVTLSCSQTLNHNVMYWYQQKSSQAPKLLFHYYDKDFNNEADTPDNFQSRRPNTSFCFLDIRSPGLGDTAMYLCATSRGGRAFEQFFGPGTRLTVL.

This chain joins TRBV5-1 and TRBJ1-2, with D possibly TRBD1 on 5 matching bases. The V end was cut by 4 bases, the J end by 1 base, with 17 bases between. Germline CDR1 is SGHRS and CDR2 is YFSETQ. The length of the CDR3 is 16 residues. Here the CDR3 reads CASSPGGSTINYGYTF. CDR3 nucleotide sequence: TGCGCCAGCAGCCCCGGGGGGTCCACCATTAACTATGGCTACACCTTC.

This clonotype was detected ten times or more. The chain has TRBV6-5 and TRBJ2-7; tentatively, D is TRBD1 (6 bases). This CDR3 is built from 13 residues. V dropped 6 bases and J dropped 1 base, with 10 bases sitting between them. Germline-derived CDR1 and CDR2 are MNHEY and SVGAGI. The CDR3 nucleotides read TGTGCCAGCAGGCAGACAGGTTCCTACGAGCAGTACTTC. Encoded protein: CASRQTGSYEQYF.

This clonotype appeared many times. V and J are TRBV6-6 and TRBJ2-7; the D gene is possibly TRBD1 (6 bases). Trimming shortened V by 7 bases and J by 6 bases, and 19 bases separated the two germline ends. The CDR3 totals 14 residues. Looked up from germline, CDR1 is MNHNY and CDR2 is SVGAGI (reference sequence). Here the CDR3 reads CASTTGTFGSEQYF. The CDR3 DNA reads TGTGCCAGCACCACGGGGACATTCGGGTCCGAGCAGTACTTC.

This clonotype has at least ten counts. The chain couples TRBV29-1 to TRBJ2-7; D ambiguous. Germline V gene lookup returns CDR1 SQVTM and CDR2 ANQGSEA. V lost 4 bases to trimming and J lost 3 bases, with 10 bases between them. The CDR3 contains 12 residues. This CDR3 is CSVGDLRYEQYF. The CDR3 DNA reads TGCAGCGTTGGGGATCTACGCTACGAGCAGTACTTC.

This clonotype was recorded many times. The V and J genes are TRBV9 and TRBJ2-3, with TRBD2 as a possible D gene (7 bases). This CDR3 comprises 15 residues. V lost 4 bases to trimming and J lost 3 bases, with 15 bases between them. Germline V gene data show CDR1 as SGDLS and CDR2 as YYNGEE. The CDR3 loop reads CASSKWEGVTDTQYF. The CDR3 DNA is TGTGCCAGCAGCAAGTGGGAGGGGGTAACAGATACGCAGTATTTT.